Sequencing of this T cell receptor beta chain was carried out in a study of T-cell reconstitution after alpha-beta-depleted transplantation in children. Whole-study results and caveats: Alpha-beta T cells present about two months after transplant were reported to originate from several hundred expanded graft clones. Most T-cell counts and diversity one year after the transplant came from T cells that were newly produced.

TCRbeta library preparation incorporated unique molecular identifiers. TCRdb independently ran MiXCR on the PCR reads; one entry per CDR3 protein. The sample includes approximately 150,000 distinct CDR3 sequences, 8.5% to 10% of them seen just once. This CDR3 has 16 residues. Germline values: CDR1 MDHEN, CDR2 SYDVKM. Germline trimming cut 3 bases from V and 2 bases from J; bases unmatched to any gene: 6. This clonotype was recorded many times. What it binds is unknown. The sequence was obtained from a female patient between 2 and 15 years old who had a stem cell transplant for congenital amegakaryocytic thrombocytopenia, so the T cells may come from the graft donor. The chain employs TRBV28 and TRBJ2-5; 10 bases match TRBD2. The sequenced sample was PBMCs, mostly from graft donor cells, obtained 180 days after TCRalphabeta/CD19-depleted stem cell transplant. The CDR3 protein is CASSFGLAGEQETQYF. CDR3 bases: TGTGCCAGCAGTTTCGGCCTAGCGGGGGAACAAGAGACCCAGTACTTC.